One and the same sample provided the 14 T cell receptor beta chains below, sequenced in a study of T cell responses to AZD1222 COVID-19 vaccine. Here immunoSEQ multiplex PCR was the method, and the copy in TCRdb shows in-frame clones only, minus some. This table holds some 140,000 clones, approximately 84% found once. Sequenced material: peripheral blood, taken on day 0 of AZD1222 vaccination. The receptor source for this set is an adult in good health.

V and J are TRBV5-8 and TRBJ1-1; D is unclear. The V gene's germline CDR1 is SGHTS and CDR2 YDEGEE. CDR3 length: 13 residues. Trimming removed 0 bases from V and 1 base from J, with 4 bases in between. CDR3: CASSLAPNTEAFF. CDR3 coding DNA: TGTGCCAGCAGCTTGGCGCCGAACACTGAAGCTTTCTTT.

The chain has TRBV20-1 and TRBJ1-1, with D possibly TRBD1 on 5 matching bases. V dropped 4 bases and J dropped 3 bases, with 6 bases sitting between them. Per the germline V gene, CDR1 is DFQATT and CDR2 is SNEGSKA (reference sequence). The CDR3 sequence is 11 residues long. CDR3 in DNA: TGCAGTGCTAAAGGGGACACTGAAGCTTTCTTT. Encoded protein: CSAKGDTEAFF.

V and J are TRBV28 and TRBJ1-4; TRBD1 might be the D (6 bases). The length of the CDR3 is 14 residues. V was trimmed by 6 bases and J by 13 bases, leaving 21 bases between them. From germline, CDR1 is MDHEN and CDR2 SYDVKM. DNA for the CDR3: TGTGCCAGCAGCGCCGGGACAAGGTCTCGTGGACTGTTTTTT. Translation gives CASSAGTRSRGLFF.

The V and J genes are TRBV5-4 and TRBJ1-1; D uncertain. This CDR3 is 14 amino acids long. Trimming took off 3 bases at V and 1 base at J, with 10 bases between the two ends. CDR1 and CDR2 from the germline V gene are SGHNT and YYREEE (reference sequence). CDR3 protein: CASSSAVWNTEAFF. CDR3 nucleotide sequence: TGTGCCAGCAGCTCAGCAGTATGGAACACTGAAGCTTTCTTT.

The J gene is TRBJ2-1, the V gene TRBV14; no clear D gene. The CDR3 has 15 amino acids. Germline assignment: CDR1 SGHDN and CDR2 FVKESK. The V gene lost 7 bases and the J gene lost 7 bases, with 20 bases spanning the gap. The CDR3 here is CASNLTMTAGNEQFF. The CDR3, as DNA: TGTGCCAGCAACCTTACTATGACGGCCGGGAATGAGCAGTTCTTC.

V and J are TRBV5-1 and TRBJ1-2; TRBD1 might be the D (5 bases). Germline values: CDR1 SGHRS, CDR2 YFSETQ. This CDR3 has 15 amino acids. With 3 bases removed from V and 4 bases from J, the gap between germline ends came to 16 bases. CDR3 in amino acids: CASSSEGRGTYGYTF. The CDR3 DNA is TGCGCCAGCAGCTCCGAAGGCCGAGGGACCTATGGCTACACCTTC.

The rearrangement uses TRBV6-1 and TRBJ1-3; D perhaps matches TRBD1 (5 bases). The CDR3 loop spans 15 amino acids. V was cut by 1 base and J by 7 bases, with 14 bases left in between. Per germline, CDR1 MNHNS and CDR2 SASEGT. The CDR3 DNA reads TGTGCCAGCAGTGAAGGACAGTTGCATGGGAACACCATATATTTT. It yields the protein CASSEGQLHGNTIYF.

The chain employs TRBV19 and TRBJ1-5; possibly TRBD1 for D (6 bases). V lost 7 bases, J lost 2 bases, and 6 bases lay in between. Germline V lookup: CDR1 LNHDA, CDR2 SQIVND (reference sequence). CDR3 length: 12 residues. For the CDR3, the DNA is TGTGCCAGTACAGGGGGCAATCAGCCCCAGCATTTT. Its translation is CASTGGNQPQHF.

In DNA form, the CDR3 reads TGTGCCAGCAGCACGCGAGGGGGTGGTACCGGGGAGCTGTTTTTT. This encodes CASSTRGGGTGELFF. The chain links TRBV28 to TRBJ2-2; TRBD1 is a possible D gene (6 bases). This CDR3 comprises 15 residues. V dropped 6 bases and J dropped 5 bases, with 16 bases sitting between them. Per germline, CDR1 MDHEN and CDR2 SYDVKM.

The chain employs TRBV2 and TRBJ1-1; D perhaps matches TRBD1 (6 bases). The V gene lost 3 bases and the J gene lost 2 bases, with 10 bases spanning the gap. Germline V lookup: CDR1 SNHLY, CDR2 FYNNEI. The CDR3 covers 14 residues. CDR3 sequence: CASSDGGHNTEAFF. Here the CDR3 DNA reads TGTGCCAGCAGTGATGGGGGGCACAACACTGAAGCTTTCTTT.

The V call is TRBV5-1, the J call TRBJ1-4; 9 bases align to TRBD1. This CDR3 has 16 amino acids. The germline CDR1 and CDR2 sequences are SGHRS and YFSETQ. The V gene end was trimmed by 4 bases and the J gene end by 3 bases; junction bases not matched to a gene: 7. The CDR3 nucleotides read TGCGCCAGCAGCCCGGGACAGGGTGGGGCTAATGAAAAACTGTTTTTT. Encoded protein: CASSPGQGGANEKLFF. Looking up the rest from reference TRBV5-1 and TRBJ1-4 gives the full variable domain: KAGVTQTPRYLIKTRGQQVTLSCSPISGHRSVSWYQQTPGQGLQFLFEYFSETQRNKGNFPGRFSGRQFSNSRSEMNVSTLELGDSALYLCASSPGQGGANEKLFFGSGTQLSVL.

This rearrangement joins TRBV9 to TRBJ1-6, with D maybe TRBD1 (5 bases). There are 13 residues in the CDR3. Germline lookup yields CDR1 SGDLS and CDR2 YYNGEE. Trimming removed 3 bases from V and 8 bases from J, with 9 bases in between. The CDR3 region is CASSADSDSPLHF. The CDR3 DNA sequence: TGTGCCAGCAGCGCCGACAGTGATTCACCCCTCCACTTT.

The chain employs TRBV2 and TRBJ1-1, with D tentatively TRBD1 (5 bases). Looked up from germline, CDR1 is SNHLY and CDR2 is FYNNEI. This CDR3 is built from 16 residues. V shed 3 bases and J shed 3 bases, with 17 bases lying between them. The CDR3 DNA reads TGTGCCAGCAGTGAGGAGGGGATCCGATTTCACACTGAAGCTTTCTTT. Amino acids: CASSEEGIRFHTEAFF.

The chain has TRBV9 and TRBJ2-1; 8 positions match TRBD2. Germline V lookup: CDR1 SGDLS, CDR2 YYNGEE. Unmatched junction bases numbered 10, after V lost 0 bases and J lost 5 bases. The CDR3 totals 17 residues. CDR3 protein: CASSVAVAGGPNNEQFF. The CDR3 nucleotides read TGTGCCAGCAGCGTAGCTGTGGCGGGGGGCCCTAACAATGAGCAGTTCTTC. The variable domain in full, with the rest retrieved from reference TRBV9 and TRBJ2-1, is DSGVTQTPKHLITATGQRVTLRCSPRSGDLSVYWYQQSLDQGLQFLIQYYNGEERAKGNILERFSAQQFPDLHSELNLSSLELGDSALYFCASSVAVAGGPNNEQFFGPGTRLTVL.